This T cell receptor beta chain emerged from a study of cytomegalovirus exposure and HLA in healthy donors. CDR1 and CDR2 from the germline V gene are SGHAT and FQNNGV. V lost 5 bases and J 4 bases, leaving 8 bases between the germline ends. This CDR3 spans 12 amino acids. Only a few counts were recorded for this clone. Sequencing used immunoSEQ multiplex PCR; TCRdb keeps in-frame clones, though not all of them. Of about 140,000 clones detected, roughly four fifths appear once; the ten largest clones hold about 32%. The V call is TRBV11-2, the J call TRBJ1-2; the D is unclear. This clonotype was sampled from a young man in good health and CMV-seropositive. The specimen sequenced was PBMCs. CDR3 nucleotides: TGTGCCAGCAGCCTTGACACCTATGGCTACACCTTC. This sequence encodes CASSLDTYGYTF.